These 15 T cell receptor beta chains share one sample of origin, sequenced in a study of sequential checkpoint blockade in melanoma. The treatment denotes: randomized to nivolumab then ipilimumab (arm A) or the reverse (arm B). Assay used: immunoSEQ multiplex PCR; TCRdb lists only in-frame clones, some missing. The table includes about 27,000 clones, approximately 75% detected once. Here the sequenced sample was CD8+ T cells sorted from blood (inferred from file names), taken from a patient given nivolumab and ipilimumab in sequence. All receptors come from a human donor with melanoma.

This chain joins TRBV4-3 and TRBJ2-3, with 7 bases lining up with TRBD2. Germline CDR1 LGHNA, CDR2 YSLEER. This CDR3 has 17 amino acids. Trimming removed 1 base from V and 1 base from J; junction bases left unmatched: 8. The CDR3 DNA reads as TGCGCCAGCAGCCAAGTTGTACCTAGCGGACGCACAGATACGCAGTATTTT. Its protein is CASSQVVPSGRTDTQYF.

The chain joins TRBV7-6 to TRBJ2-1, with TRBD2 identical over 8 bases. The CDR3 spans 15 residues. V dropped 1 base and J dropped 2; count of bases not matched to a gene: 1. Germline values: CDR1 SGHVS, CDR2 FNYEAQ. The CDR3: CASSLEAGAYNEQFF. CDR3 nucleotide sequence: TGTGCCAGCAGCTTAGAAGCGGGGGCCTACAATGAGCAGTTCTTC. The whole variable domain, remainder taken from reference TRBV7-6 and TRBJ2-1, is GAGVSQSPRYKVTKRGQDVALRCDPISGHVSLYWYRQALGQGPEFLTYFNYEAQQDKSGLPNDRFSAERPEGSISTLTIQRTEQRDSAMYRCASSLEAGAYNEQFFGPGTRLTVL.

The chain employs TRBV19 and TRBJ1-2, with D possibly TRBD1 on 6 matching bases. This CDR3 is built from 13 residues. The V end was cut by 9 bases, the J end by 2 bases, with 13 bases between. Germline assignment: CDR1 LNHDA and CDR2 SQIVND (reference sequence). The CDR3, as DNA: TGTGCCAGCTACCAAAGGGGGAACTATGGCTACACCTTC. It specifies CASYQRGNYGYTF.

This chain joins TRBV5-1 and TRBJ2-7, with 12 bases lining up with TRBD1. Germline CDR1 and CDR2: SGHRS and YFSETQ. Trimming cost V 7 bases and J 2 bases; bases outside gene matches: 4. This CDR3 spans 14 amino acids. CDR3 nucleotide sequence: TGCGCCAGCCAAGGGACAGGGGGCCCCTACGAGCAGTACTTC. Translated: CASQGTGGPYEQYF. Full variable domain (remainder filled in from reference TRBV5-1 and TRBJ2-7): KAGVTQTPRYLIKTRGQQVTLSCSPISGHRSVSWYQQTPGQGLQFLFEYFSETQRNKGNFPGRFSGRQFSNSRSEMNVSTLELGDSALYLCASQGTGGPYEQYFGPGTRLTVT.

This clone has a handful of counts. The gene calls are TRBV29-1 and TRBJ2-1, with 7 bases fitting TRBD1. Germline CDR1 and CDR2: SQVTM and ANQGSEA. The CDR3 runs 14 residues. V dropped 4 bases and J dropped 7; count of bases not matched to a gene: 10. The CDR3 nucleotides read TGCAGCGTTGCGGGATTGACAGGGCTGAATGAGCAGTTCTTC. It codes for CSVAGLTGLNEQFF.

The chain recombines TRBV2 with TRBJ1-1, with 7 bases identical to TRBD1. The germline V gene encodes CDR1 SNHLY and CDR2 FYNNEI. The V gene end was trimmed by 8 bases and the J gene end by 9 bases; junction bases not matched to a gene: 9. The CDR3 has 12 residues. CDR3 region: CASGVGTAQAFF. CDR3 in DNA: TGTGCCAGCGGGGTAGGGACAGCACAAGCTTTCTTT. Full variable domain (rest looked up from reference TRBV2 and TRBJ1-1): EPEVTQTPSHQVTQMGQEVILRCVPISNHLYFYWYRQILGQKVEFLVSFYNNEISEKSEIFDDQFSVERPDGSNFTLKIRSTKLEDSAMYFCASGVGTAQAFFGQGTRLTVV.

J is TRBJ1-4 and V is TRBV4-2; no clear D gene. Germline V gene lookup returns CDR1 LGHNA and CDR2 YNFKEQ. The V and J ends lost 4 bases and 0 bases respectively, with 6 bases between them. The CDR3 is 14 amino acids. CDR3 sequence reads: CASSLRATNEKLFF. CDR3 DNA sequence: TGTGCCAGCAGCCTCCGAGCAACTAATGAAAAACTGTTTTTT.

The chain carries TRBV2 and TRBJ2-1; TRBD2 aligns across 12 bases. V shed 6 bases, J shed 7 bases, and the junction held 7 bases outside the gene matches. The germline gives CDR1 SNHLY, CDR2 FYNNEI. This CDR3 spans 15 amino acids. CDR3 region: CASRRTSGARNEQFF. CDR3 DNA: TGTGCCAGCAGGAGGACTAGCGGGGCTAGGAATGAGCAGTTCTTC.

The CDR3 protein is CASSIWDTNTEAFF. The CDR3 DNA is TGTGCCAGTAGTATATGGGACACCAACACTGAAGCTTTCTTT. The V gene is TRBV19, the J gene TRBJ1-1; D is perhaps TRBD1 (6 bases). Germline CDR1 reads LNHDA; CDR2 reads SQIVND (reference sequence). The CDR3 is 14 amino acids. Trimming cost V 2 bases and J 2 bases, with 9 bases left between them.

The CDR3 DNA reads as TGTGCCAGCAGGTTCTCGGGGGTCGGGAACGAGCAGTACTTC. It translates to CASRFSGVGNEQYF. The chain combines TRBV25-1 with TRBJ2-7; D is possibly TRBD2 (6 bases). Trimming stripped 6 bases from V and 5 bases from J, with 17 bases between. Germline-derived CDR1 and CDR2 are MGHDK and SYGVNS. This CDR3 is built from 14 residues.

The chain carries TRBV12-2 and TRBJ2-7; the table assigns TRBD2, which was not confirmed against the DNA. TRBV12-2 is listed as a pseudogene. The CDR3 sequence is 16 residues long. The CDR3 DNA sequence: TGTGCAAGTCTTGGGTGCCAACGGGGGGGCCTCTACGAGCAGTACTTC. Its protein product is CASLGCQRGGLYEQYF.

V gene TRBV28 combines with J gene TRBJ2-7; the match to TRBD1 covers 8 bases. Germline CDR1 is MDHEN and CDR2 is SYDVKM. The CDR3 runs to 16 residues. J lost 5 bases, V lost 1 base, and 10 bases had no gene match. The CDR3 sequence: CASSLLVRTGPDEQYF. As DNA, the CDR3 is TGTGCCAGCAGTTTATTGGTGCGGACAGGGCCTGACGAGCAGTACTTC.

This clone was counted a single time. The CDR3 is CASSLRVGGNEQYF. The CDR3 DNA is TGTGCCAGCAGTTTAAGGGTCGGAGGAAACGAGCAGTACTTC. The J gene is TRBJ2-7, the V gene TRBV27; weak D call: TRBD2 (5 bases). Trimming stripped 2 bases from V and 5 bases from J, with 13 bases between. This CDR3 has 14 residues. Germline V gives CDR1 MNHEY, CDR2 SMNVEV (reference sequence).

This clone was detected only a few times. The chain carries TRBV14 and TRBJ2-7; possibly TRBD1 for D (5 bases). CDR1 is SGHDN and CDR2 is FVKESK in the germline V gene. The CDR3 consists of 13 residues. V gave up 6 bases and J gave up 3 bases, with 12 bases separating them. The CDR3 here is CASSPMGHYEQYF. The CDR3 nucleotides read TGTGCCAGCAGTCCCATGGGGCACTACGAGCAGTACTTC.

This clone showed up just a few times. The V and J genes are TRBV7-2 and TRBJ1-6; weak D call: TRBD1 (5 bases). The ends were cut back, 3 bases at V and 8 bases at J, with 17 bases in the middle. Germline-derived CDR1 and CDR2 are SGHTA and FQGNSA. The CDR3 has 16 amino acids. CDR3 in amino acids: CASSFLGRGGDSPLHF. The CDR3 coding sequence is TGTGCCAGCAGCTTCCTGGGGAGGGGCGGCGATTCACCCCTCCACTTT.